The 4 T cell receptor beta chains presented below share a single source sample, sequenced in a study of shared clonotypes between healthy human individuals. Generated by immunoSEQ multiplex PCR, the TCRdb table keeps only in-frame clones and is missing some. Among about 1.5 million clones listed, 95% to 99% were seen once. Sample: naive CD4+ T cells sorted from blood. Subset noted: CD45RA+ positively selected. The receptors were sampled from a man aged 30 to 45 in good health.

Turning to this clone: Other DNA sequences in this specimen translate into the identical CDR3. The V gene is TRBV7-9, the J gene TRBJ1-1; D might be TRBD1 (5 bases). V was trimmed by 2 bases and J by 3 bases, leaving 7 bases between them. The CDR3 length is 13 residues. Looked up from germline, CDR1 is SEHNR and CDR2 is FQNEAQ (reference sequence). This CDR3 reads CASSLTGDTEAFF. In nucleotides, the CDR3 is TGTGCCAGCAGCTTAACGGGGGACACTGAAGCTTTCTTT.

V usage is TRBV6-5 and J usage is TRBJ2-7; tentative D call: TRBD1 (6 bases). V dropped 3 bases and J dropped 4 bases, with 13 bases sitting between them. This CDR3 contains 14 residues. Per the germline V gene, CDR1 is MNHEY and CDR2 is SVGAGI. The CDR3, as DNA: TGTGCCAGCAGTTATTTGGGGGCGGGTTACGAGCAGTACTTC. This sequence encodes CASSYLGAGYEQYF.

This clone appeared once. This chain links TRBV5-4 with TRBJ1-1; D remains ambiguous. The V and J ends lost 0 bases and 14 bases respectively, with 11 bases between them. Germline V gene lookup returns CDR1 SGHNT and CDR2 YYREEE (reference sequence). The CDR3 runs to 11 residues. The CDR3, as DNA: TGTGCCAGCAGCTTGGCGCTAGAACTGTTCTTT. This sequence encodes CASSLALELFF.

V gene TRBV18 combines with J gene TRBJ1-1; D not certain. The germline CDR1 and CDR2 sequences are KGHSH and LQKENI. The CDR3 consists of 12 residues. Trimming removed 9 bases at V and 3 bases at J, with 11 bases between. In DNA form, the CDR3 reads TGTGCCAGTATCGACGGATACACTGAAGCTTTCTTT. Translation gives CASIDGYTEAFF. The complete variable domain, with remaining parts taken from reference TRBV18 and TRBJ1-1, reads NAGVMQNPRHLVRRRGQEARLRCSPMKGHSHVYWYRQLPEEGLKFMVYLQKENIIDESGMPKERFSAEFPKEGPSILRIQQVVRGDSAAYFCASIDGYTEAFFGQGTRLTVV.